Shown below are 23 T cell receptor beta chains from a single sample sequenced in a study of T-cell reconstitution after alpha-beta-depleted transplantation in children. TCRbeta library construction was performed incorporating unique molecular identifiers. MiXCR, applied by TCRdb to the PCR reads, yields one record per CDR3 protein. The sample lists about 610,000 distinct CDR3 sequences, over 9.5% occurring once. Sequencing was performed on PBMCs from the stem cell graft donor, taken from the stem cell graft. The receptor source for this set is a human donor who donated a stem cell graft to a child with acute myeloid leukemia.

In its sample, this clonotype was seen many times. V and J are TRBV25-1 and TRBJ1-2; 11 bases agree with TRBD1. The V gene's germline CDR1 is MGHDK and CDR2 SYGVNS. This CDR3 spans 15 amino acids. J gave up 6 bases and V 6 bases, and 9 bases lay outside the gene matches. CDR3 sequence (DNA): TGTGCCAGCAGAGGTGTTCTGGGACAGGGGGATGGCTACACCTTC. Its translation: CASRGVLGQGDGYTF.

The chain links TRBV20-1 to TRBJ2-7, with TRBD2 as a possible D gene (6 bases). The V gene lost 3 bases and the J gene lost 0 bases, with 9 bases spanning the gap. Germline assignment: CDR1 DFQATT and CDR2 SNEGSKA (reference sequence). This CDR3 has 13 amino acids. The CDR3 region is CSARGGHSYEQYF. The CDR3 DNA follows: TGCAGTGCTAGGGGAGGCCACTCCTACGAGCAGTACTTC.

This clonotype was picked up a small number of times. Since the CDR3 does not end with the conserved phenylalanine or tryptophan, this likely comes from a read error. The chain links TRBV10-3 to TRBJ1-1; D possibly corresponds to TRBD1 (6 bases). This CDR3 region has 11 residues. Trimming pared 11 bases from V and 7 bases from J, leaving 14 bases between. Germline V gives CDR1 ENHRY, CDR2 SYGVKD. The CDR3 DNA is TGTGCCGCACAACAGGGCCTTGAAGCTTTCTCT. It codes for CAAQQGLEAFS.

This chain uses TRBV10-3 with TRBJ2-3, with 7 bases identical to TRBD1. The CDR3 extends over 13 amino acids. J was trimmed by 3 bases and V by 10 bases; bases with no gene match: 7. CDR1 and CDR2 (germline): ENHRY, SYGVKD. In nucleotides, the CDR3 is TGTGCCACCGACCAGGGGGAGACAGATACGCAGTATTTT. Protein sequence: CATDQGETDTQYF.

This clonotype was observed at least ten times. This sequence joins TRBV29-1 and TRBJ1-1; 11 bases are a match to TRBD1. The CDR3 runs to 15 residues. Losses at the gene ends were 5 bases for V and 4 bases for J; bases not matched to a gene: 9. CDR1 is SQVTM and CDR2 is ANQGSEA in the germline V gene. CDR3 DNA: TGCAGCGTTCGGTCAGGACAGGGGGCAGGCACTGAAGCTTTCTTT. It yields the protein CSVRSGQGAGTEAFF.

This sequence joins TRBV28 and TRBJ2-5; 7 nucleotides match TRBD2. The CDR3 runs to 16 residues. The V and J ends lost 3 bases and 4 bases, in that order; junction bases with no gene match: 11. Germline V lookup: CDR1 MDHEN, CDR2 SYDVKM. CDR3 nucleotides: TGTGCCAGCAGTTTTAGGGCGGGAGCCATACGAGAGACCCAGTACTTC. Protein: CASSFRAGAIRETQYF.

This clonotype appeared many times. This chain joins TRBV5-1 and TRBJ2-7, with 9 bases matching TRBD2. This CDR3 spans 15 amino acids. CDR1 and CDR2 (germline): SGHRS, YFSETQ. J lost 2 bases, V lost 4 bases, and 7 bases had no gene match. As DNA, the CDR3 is TGCGCCAGCAGCCCGGGACTAGCTGACCCCTACGAGCAGTACTTC. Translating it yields CASSPGLADPYEQYF.

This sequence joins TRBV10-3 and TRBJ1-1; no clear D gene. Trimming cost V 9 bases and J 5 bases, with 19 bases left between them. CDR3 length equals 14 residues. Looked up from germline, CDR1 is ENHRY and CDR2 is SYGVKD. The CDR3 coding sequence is TGTGCCATTAGGACTCGAGGAAGCGGAACTGAAGCTTTCTTT. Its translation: CAIRTRGSGTEAFF.

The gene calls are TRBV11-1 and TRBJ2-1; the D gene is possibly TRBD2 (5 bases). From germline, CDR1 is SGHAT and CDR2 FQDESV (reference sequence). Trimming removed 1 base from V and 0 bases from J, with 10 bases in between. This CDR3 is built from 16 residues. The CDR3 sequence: CASSLVAGNSYNEQFF. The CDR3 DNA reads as TGTGCCAGCAGCTTAGTTGCCGGGAACTCCTACAATGAGCAGTTCTTC.

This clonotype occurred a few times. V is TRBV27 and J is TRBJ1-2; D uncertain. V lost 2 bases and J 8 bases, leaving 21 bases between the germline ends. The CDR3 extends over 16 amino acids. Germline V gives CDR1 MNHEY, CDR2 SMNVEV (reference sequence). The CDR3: CASSLVPGPREWGYTF. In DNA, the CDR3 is TGTGCCAGCAGTTTAGTTCCGGGCCCTAGGGAGTGGGGCTACACCTTC.

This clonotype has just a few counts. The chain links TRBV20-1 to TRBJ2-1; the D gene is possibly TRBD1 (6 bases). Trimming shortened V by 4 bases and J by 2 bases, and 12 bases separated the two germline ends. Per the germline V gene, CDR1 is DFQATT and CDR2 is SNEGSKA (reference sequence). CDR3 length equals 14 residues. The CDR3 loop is CSANEGGTYNEQFF. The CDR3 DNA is TGCAGTGCTAATGAAGGGGGTACCTACAATGAGCAGTTCTTC.

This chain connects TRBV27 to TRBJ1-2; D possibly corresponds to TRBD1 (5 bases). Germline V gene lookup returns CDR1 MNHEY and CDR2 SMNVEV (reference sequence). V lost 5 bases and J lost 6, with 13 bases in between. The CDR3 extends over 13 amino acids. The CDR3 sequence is CASSQGFGNGYTF. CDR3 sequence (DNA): TGTGCCAGCAGTCAGGGCTTCGGAAATGGCTACACCTTC.

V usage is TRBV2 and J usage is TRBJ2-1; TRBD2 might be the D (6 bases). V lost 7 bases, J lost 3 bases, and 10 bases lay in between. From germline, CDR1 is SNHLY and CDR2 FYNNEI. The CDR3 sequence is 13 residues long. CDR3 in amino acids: CASKAGNYNEQFF. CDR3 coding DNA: TGTGCCAGCAAAGCGGGTAACTACAATGAGCAGTTCTTC.

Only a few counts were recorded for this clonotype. The DNA for the CDR3 is TGTGCCAGCAGCCAGGGGGCAATAGCGGGAGGGCAAGAGACCCAGTACTTC. Protein product: CASSQGAIAGGQETQYF. The chain couples TRBV28 to TRBJ2-5; 11 nucleotides agree with TRBD2. J gave up 2 bases and V 6 bases, and 11 bases lay outside the gene matches. Per germline, CDR1 MDHEN and CDR2 SYDVKM. This CDR3 is 17 amino acids long. Full variable domain (outside the CDR3, taken from reference TRBV28 and TRBJ2-5): DVKVTQSSRYLVKRTGEKVFLECVQDMDHENMFWYRQDPGLGLRLIYFSYDVKMKEKGDIPEGYSVSREKKERFSLILESASTNQTSMYLCASSQGAIAGGQETQYFGPGTRLLVL.

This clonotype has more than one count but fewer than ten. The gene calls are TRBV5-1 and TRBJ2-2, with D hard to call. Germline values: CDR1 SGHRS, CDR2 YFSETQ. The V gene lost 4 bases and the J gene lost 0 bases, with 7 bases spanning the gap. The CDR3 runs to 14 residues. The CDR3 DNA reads TGCGCCAGCAGCCAGCTCCCGAACACCGGGGAGCTGTTTTTT. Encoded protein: CASSQLPNTGELFF.

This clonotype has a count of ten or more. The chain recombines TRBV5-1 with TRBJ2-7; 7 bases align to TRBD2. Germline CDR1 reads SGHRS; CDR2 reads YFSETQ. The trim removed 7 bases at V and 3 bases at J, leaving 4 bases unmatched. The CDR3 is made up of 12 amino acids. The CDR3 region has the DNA TGCGCCAGCCGGGACTACCTCTACGAGCAGTACTTC. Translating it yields CASRDYLYEQYF.

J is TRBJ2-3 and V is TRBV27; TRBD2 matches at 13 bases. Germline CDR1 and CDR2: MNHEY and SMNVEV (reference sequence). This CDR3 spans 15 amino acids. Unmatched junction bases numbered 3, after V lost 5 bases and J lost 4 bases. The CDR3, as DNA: TGTGCCAGCAGTGCGACTAGCGGGAGGTCAGATACGCAGTATTTT. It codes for CASSATSGRSDTQYF.

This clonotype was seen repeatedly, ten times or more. CDR3: CSGVKLGASYNEQFF. CDR3 DNA sequence: TGCAGTGGCGTAAAGTTGGGGGCTTCCTACAATGAGCAGTTCTTC. V usage is TRBV20-1 and J usage is TRBJ2-1; D is perhaps TRBD1 (6 bases). CDR3 length: 15 amino acids. Per the germline V gene, CDR1 is DFQATT and CDR2 is SNEGSKA (reference sequence). V lost 7 bases to trimming and J lost 1 base, with 17 bases between them.

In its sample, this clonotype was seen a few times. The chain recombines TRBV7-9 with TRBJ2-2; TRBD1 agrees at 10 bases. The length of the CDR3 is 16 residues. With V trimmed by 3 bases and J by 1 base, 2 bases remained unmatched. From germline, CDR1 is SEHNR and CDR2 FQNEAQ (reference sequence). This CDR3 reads CASSFGQGGNTGELFF. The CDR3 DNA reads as TGTGCCAGCAGCTTCGGACAGGGGGGGAACACCGGGGAGCTGTTTTTT.

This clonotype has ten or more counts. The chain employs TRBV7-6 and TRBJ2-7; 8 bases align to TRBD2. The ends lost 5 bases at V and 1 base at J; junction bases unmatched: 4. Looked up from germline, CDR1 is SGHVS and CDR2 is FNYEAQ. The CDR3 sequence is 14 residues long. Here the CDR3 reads CASSPGGISYEQYF. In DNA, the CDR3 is TGTGCCAGCAGCCCGGGGGGGATTTCCTACGAGCAGTACTTC.

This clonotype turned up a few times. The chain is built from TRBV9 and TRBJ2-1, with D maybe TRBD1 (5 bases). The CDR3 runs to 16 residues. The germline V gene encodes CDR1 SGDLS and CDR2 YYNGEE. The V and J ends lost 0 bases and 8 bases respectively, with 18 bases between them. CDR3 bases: TGTGCCAGCAGCGTAGCTCAGGGTTCGAACTGGGATGAGCAGTTCTTC. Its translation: CASSVAQGSNWDEQFF.

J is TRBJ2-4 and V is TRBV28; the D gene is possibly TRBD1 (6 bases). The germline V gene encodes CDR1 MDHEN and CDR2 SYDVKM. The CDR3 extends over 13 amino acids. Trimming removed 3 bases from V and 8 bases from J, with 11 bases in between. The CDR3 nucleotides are TGTGCCAGCAGTTTGGACAGCCCTGACATTCAGTACTTC. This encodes CASSLDSPDIQYF.

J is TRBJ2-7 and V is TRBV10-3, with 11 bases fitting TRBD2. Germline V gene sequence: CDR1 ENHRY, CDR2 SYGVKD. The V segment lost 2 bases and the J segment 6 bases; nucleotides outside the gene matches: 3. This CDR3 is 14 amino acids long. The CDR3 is CAISEGGTSGEQYF. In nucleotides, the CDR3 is TGTGCCATCAGTGAGGGCGGGACTAGCGGCGAGCAGTACTTC.